One TCR beta chain is described in this entry. Its antigen is undetermined. Using immunoSEQ multiplex PCR, the repertoire was profiled, and TCRdb retains in-frame clones only, with some absent. This sample has under 2.5 million clones, with 85% to 95% found just once. The sample is drawn from a study of shared clonotypes between healthy human individuals. Study-wide results and limits: Represented genetic and exposure-history diversity was restricted by having few donors.

This receptor was identified in a young man in good health. Some clones in this sample may be carry-over from other donors' samples. Sequencing used naive CD4+ T cells from PBMCs. Subset here: CD45RA+ positively selected.

CDR3 region: CASIRLRQETQYF. In DNA form, the CDR3 reads TGTGCCAGCATCCGACTACGCCAAGAGACCCAGTACTTC. The chain combines TRBV7-8 with TRBJ2-5; tentative D call: TRBD2 (5 bases). Germline CDR1 is SGHVS and CDR2 is FQNEAQ. The CDR3 has 13 residues. V lost 7 bases, J lost 1 base, and 10 bases lay in between. The complete variable domain, with remaining parts taken from reference TRBV7-8 and TRBJ2-5, reads GAGVSQSPRYKVAKRGQDVALRCDPISGHVSLFWYQQALGQGPEFLTYFQNEAQLDKSGLPSDRFFAERPEGSVSTLKIQRTQQEDSAVYLCASIRLRQETQYFGPGTRLLVL.